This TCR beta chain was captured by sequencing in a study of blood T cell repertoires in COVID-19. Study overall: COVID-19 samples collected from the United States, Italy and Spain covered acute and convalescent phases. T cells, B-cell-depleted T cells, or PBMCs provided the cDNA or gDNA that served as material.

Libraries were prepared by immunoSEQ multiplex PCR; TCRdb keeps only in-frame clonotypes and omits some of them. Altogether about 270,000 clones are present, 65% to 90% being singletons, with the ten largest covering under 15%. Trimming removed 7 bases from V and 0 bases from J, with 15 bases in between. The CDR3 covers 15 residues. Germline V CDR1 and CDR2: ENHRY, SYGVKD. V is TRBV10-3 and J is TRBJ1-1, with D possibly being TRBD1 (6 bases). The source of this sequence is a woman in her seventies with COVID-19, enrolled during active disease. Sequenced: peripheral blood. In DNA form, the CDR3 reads TGTGCCATCAAGGGGGGGGCCGAAATGAACACTGAAGCTTTCTTT. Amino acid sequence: CAIKGGAEMNTEAFF.